A single sample is the source of the 2 T cell receptor beta chains below, sequenced in a study of OX40 agonist ivuxolimab in advanced cancers. This table comes from immunoSEQ multiplex PCR, and its TCRdb copy is limited to in-frame clones, with some not included. The data hold about 26,000 clones, with roughly 89% observed a single time. The sequences come from CD4+ or CD8+ T cells sorted from blood, collected in a trial of the OX40 agonist ivuxolimab. These receptors were obtained from an adult with an advanced solid tumor such as melanoma, head and neck, liver or kidney cancer.

The rearrangement joins TRBV7-9 to TRBJ2-2; no reliable D call. Deletions cut 2 bases from V and 7 bases from J, with 5 bases between. The CDR3 spans 12 residues. Germline V gives CDR1 SEHNR, CDR2 FQNEAQ (reference sequence). This CDR3 reads CASSLYGGELFF. Written as DNA, the CDR3 is TGTGCCAGCAGCTTATACGGCGGGGAGCTGTTTTTT.

The chain uses TRBV14 and TRBJ2-7, with no clear D. The CDR3 has 13 amino acids. The ends were cut back, 6 bases at V and 0 bases at J, with 9 bases in the middle. CDR1 and CDR2 from the germline V gene are SGHDN and FVKESK. CDR3 residues: CASRARSSYEQYF. For the CDR3, the DNA is TGTGCCAGCAGAGCCAGGAGCTCCTACGAGCAGTACTTC.